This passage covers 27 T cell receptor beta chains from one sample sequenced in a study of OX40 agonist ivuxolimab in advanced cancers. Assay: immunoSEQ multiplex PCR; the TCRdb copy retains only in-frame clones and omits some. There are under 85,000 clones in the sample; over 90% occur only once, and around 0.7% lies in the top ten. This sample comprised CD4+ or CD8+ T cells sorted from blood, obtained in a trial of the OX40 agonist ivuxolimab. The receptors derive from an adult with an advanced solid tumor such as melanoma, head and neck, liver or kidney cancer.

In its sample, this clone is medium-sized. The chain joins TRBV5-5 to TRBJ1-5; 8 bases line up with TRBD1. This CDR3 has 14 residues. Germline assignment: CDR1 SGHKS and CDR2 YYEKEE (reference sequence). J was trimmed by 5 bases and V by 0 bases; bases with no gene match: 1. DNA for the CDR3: TGTGCCAGCAGCTTGGCACAGGGGGATCAGCCCCAGCATTTT. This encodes CASSLAQGDQPQHF.

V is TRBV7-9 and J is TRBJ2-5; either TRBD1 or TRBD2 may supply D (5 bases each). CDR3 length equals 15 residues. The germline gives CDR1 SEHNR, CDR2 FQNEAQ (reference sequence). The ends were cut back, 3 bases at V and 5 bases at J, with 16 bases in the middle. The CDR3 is CASSFEGSGWETQYF. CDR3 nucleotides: TGTGCCAGCAGCTTTGAGGGGTCGGGATGGGAGACCCAGTACTTC. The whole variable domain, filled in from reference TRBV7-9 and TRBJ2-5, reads DTGVSQNPRHKITKRGQNVTFRCDPISEHNRLYWYRQTLGQGPEFLTYFQNEAQLEKSRLLSDRFSAERPKGSFSTLEIQRTEQGDSAMYLCASSFEGSGWETQYFGPGTRLLVL.

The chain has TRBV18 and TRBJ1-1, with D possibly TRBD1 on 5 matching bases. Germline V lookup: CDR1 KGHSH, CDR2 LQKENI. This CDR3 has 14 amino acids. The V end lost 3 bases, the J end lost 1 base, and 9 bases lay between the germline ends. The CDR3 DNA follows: TGTGCCAGCTCACCCGGGGGGGGGAACACTGAAGCTTTCTTT. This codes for CASSPGGGNTEAFF.

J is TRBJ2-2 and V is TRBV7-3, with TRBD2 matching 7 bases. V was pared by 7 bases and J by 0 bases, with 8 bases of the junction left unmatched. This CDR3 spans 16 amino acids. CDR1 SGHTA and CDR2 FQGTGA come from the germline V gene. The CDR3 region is CASTPWGGSNTGELFF. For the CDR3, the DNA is TGTGCCAGCACCCCCTGGGGAGGGTCGAACACCGGGGAGCTGTTTTTT.

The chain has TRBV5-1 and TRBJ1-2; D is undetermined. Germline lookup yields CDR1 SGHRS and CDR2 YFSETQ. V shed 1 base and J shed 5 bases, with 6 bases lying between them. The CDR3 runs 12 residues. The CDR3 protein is CASSLTSYGYTF. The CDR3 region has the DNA TGCGCCAGCAGCTTGACTTCTTATGGCTACACCTTC. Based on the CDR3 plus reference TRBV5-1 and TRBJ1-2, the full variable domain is KAGVTQTPRYLIKTRGQQVTLSCSPISGHRSVSWYQQTPGQGLQFLFEYFSETQRNKGNFPGRFSGRQFSNSRSEMNVSTLELGDSALYLCASSLTSYGYTFGSGTRLTVV.

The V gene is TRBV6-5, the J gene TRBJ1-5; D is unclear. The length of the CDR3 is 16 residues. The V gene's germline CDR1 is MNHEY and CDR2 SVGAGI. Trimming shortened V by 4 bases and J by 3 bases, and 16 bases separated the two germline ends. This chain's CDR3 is CASSSGSLGVNQPQHF. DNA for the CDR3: TGTGCCAGCAGTTCCGGGAGTCTCGGGGTCAATCAGCCCCAGCATTTT.

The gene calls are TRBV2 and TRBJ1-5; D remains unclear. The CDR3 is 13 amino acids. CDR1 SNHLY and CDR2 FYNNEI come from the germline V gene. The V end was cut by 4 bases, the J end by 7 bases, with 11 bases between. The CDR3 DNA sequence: TGTGCCAGCAGTGCCAGCCGGGAACAGCCCCAGCATTTT. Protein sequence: CASSASREQPQHF.

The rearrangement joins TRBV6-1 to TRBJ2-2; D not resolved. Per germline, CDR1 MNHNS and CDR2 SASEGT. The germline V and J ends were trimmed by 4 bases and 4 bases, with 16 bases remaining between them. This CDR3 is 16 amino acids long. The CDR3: CASSVLTPPTTGELFF. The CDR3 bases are TGTGCCAGCAGTGTTTTAACACCACCGACCACCGGGGAGCTGTTTTTT.

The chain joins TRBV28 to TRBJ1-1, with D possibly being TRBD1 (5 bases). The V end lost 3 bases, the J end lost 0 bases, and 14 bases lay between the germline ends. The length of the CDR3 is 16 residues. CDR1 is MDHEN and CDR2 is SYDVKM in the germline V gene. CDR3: CASSFRATALNTEAFF. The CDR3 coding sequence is TGTGCCAGCAGTTTCCGGGCGACAGCCTTGAACACTGAAGCTTTCTTT.

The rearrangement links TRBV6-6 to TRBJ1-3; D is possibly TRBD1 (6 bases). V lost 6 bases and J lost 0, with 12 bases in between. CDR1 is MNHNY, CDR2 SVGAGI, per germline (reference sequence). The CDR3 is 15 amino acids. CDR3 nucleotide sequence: TGTGCCAGCAGCCCGGACAGTAGCTCTGGAAACACCATATATTTT. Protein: CASSPDSSSGNTIYF.

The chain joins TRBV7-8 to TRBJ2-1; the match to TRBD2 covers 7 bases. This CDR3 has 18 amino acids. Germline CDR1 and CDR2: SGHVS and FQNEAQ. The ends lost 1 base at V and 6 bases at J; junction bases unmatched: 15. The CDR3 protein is CASSLGGLAGVKGNEQFF. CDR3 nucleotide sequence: TGTGCCAGCAGCTTAGGAGGTTTAGCGGGCGTGAAGGGCAATGAGCAGTTCTTC.

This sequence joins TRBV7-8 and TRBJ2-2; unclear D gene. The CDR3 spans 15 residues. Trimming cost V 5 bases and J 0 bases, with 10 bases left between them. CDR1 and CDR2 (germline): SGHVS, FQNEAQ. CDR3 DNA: TGTGCCAGCAGCCCCCTCAGGACGAACACCGGGGAGCTGTTTTTT. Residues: CASSPLRTNTGELFF.

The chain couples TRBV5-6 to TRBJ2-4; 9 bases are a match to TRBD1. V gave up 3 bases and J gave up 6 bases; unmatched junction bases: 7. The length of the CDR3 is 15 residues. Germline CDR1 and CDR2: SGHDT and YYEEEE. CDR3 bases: TGTGCCAGCAGCTCCCTACGACAGGGGGGAAACATTCAGTACTTC. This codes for CASSSLRQGGNIQYF. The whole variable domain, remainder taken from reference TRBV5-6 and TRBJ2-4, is DAGVTQSPTHLIKTRGQQVTLRCSPKSGHDTVSWYQQALGQGPQFIFQYYEEEERQRGNFPDRFSGHQFPNYSSELNVNALLLGDSALYLCASSSLRQGGNIQYFGAGTRLSVL.

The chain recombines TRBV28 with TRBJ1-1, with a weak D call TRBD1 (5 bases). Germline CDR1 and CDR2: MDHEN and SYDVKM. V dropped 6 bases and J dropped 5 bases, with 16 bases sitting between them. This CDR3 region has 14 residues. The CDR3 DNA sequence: TGTGCCAGCAGATCCGGCCATAGGGGAACTGAAGCTTTCTTT. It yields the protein CASRSGHRGTEAFF.

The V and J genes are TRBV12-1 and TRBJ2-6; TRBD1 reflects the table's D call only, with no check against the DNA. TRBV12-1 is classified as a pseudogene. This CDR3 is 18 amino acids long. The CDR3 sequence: CASSQDDVGQSRANVLTF. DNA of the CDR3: TGTGCCAGCAGCCAGGACGATGTAGGACAAAGTCGGGCCAACGTCCTGACTTTC.

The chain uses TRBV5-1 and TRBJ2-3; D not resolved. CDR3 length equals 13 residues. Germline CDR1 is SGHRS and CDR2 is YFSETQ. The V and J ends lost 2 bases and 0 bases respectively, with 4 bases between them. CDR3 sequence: CASSFESTDTQYF. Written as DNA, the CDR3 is TGCGCCAGCAGCTTTGAAAGCACAGATACGCAGTATTTT.

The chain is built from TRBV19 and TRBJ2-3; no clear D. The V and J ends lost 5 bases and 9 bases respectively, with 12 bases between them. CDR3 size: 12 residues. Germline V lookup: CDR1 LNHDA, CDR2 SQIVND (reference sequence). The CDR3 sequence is CASSPRRDTQYF. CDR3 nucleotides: TGTGCCAGTAGTCCCCGCCGCGACACGCAGTATTTT.

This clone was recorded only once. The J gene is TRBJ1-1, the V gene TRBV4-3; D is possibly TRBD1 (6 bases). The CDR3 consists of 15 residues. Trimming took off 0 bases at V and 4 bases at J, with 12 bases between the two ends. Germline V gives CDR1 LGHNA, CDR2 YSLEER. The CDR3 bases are TGCGCCAGCAGCCAAGACCAGGGGCGATCCACTGAAGCTTTCTTT. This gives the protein CASSQDQGRSTEAFF.

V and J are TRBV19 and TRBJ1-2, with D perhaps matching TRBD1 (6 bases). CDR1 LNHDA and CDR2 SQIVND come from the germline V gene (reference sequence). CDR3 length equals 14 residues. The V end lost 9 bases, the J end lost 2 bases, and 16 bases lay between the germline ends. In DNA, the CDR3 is TGTGCCAGGACCCAGGGGCCGGGGAACTATGGCTACACCTTC. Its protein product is CARTQGPGNYGYTF.

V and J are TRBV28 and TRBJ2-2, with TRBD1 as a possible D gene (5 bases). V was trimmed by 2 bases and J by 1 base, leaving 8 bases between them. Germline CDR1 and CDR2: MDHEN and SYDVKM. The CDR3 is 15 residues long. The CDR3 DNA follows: TGTGCCAGCAGTTTACCCACAGGGAACACCGGGGAGCTGTTTTTT. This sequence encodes CASSLPTGNTGELFF. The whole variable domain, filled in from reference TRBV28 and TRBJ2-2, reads DVKVTQSSRYLVKRTGEKVFLECVQDMDHENMFWYRQDPGLGLRLIYFSYDVKMKEKGDIPEGYSVSREKKERFSLILESASTNQTSMYLCASSLPTGNTGELFFGEGSRLTVL.

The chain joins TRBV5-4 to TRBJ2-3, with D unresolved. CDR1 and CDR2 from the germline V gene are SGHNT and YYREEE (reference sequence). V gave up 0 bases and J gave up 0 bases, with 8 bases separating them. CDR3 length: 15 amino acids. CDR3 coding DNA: TGTGCCAGCAGCTTGGAACCTTCTAGCACAGATACGCAGTATTTT. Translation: CASSLEPSSTDTQYF.

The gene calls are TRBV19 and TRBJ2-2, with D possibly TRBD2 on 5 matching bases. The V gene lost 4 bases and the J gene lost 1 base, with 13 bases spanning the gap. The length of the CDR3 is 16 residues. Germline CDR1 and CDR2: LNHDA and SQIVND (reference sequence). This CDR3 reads CASSNDGKMNTGELFF. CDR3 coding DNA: TGTGCCAGTAGTAATGACGGGAAAATGAACACCGGGGAGCTGTTTTTT.

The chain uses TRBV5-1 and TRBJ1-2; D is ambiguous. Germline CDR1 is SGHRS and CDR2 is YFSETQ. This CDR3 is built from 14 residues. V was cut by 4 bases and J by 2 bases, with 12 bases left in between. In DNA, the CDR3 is TGCGCCAGCAGCGCCCCCGACAAGAACTATGGCTACACCTTC. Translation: CASSAPDKNYGYTF.

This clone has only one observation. CDR3 region: CATRGDSYEQYF. CDR3 nucleotides: TGTGCCACCCGTGGGGATAGCTACGAGCAGTACTTC. The V call is TRBV10-3, the J call TRBJ2-7; D unclear. This CDR3 has 12 residues. Germline CDR1 reads ENHRY; CDR2 reads SYGVKD. V was shortened by 10 bases and J by 3 bases, with 13 bases between the two germline ends.

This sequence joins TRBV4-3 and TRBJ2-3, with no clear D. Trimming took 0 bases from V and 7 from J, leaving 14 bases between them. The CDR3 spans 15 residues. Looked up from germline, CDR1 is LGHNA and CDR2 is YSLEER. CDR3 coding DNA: TGCGCCAGCAGCCAAGATCAACCAACGAGAAATACGCAGTATTTT. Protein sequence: CASSQDQPTRNTQYF.

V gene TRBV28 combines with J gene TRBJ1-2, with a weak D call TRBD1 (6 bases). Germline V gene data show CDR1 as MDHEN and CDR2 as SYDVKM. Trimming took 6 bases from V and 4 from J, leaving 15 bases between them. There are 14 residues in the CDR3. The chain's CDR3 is CASRTSQGGYGYTF. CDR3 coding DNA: TGTGCCAGCAGGACCTCACAGGGAGGCTATGGCTACACCTTC.

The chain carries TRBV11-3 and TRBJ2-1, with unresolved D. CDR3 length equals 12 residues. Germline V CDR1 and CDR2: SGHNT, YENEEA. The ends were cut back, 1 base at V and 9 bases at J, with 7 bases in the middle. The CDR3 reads CASSLVGGEQFF. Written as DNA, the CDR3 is TGTGCCAGCAGCTTAGTGGGCGGTGAGCAGTTCTTC.